Each of the 23 T cell receptor beta chains below was sequenced from the same sample in a study of blood T cell repertoires in COVID-19 (TCRdb year 2020). The receptor library was made with the immunoSEQ multiplex PCR assay. TCRdb carries this immuneACCESS record with in-frame sequences only. Its versions omit some clonotypes, under half of them owing to an unresolved V gene in the studies checked, with the rest unexplained. This sample is represented by 150,000 to 200,000 clones; 81% of them were singletons. The ten top clones hold around 10% of the sample. The source material was peripheral blood. Every receptor here comes from a man in his 60s with active or convalescent COVID-19.

The chain combines TRBV7-2 with TRBJ2-1; 9 nucleotides align to TRBD2. From germline, CDR1 is SGHTA and CDR2 FQGNSA. The CDR3 totals 16 residues. V shed 1 base, J shed 9 bases, and the junction held 10 bases outside the gene matches. The CDR3 DNA reads TGTGCCAGCAGCTTAGGGCCCCGCGGGGGGGCAAGTGAGCAGTTCTTC. Translated, it gives CASSLGPRGGASEQFF.

This clone was seen more than once but under ten times. The chain employs TRBV2 and TRBJ1-5; unclear D gene. The CDR3 runs to 15 residues. Trimming cost V 6 bases and J 1 base, with 13 bases left between them. The germline V gene encodes CDR1 SNHLY and CDR2 FYNNEI. The CDR3 DNA reads as TGTGCCAGCAGAGTTAGCGCCATGAGCAATCAGCCCCAGCATTTT. This gives the protein CASRVSAMSNQPQHF.

The chain joins TRBV2 to TRBJ2-5; D may be TRBD1 (7 bases). CDR3 length: 13 amino acids. Trimming left V 7 bases short and J 5 bases short, with 14 bases between. Germline CDR1 is SNHLY and CDR2 is FYNNEI. The CDR3 sequence: CASILRGAETQYF. CDR3 coding DNA: TGTGCCAGCATCCTCAGGGGGGCGGAGACCCAGTACTTC.

J is TRBJ2-3 and V is TRBV11-1; D ambiguous. The V end was cut by 0 bases, the J end by 0 bases, with 7 bases between. This CDR3 spans 15 amino acids. Germline V gene sequence: CDR1 SGHAT, CDR2 FQDESV (reference sequence). This CDR3 is CASSLAPRSTDTQYF. The CDR3 DNA reads as TGTGCCAGCAGCTTAGCCCCCAGGAGCACAGATACGCAGTATTTT.

The J gene is TRBJ1-6, the V gene TRBV6-5; 7 nucleotides agree with TRBD1. V was clipped by 6 bases and J by 5 bases; unmatched bases: 7. The germline CDR1 and CDR2 sequences are MNHEY and SVGAGI. This CDR3 contains 15 residues. CDR3 bases: TGTGCCAGCAGATCAGGGGGAGTGGATAATTCACCCCTCCACTTT. Amino acids: CASRSGGVDNSPLHF.

This chain uses TRBV6-2 or TRBV6-3 with TRBJ2-2; 11 bases are shared with TRBD2. CDR1 is MNHEY and CDR2 is SVGEGT in the germline V gene. V dropped 6 bases and J dropped 5; count of bases not matched to a gene: 14. This CDR3 comprises 18 residues. The CDR3 sequence is CASSQRLAGLRRTGELFF. CDR3 DNA: TGTGCCAGCAGCCAGAGACTAGCGGGGCTCAGGAGAACCGGGGAGCTGTTTTTT.

The chain uses TRBV7-2 and TRBJ1-4; D gene unclear. V was pared by 4 bases and J by 6 bases, with 6 bases between. The CDR3 runs 12 residues. Germline loops: CDR1 SGHTA, CDR2 FQGNSA. CDR3 bases: TGTGCCAGCAGCTCGAGGGATGAAAAACTGTTTTTT. Its translation: CASSSRDEKLFF.

A remark on this clone: A read error may produce the germline difference seen at one junction end. The J gene is TRBJ2-5, the V gene TRBV11-2; D is unresolved. The CDR3 covers 12 residues. The germline CDR1 and CDR2 sequences are SGHAT and FQNNGV. The DNA for the CDR3 is TGTGCCAGCAGCTTGAACCAGGAGACCCAGTACTTC. Translating gives CASSLNQETQYF.

V usage is TRBV12-3 or TRBV12-4 and J usage is TRBJ1-2, with D possibly TRBD1 on 6 matching bases. V shed 3 bases and J shed 4 bases, with 9 bases lying between them. This CDR3 has 13 residues. This chain's CDR3 is CASSLARGYGYTF. The CDR3 DNA follows: TGTGCCAGCAGTTTGGCCAGGGGCTATGGCTACACCTTC.

The chain recombines TRBV6-5 with TRBJ2-1; the match to TRBD2 covers 9 bases. V shed 4 bases, J shed 4 bases, and the junction held 5 bases outside the gene matches. Germline values: CDR1 MNHEY, CDR2 SVGAGI. The length of the CDR3 is 15 residues. The CDR3 reads CASSLAGVRYNEQFF. CDR3 bases: TGTGCCAGCAGTTTAGCGGGAGTAAGGTACAATGAGCAGTTCTTC.

The chain links TRBV6-2 or TRBV6-3 to TRBJ2-3; D is ambiguous. Trimming left V 2 bases short and J 2 bases short, with 11 bases between. Germline V gene sequence: CDR1 MNHEY, CDR2 SVGEGT. The CDR3 runs 15 residues. The DNA for the CDR3 is TGTGCCAGCAGTTACGACTCCTCAGCCACAGATACGCAGTATTTT. This encodes CASSYDSSATDTQYF.

This chain uses TRBV14 with TRBJ1-1; a weak D match, TRBD1 (5 bases). The CDR3 spans 14 residues. Germline CDR1 is SGHDN and CDR2 is FVKESK. Trimming shortened V by 2 bases and J by 12 bases, and 19 bases separated the two germline ends. The CDR3 region is CASSQRPVGRTTFF. DNA of the CDR3: TGTGCCAGCAGCCAACGTCCTGTCGGGAGGACAACTTTCTTT.

The gene calls are TRBV19 and TRBJ1-2; 10 bases map to TRBD1. V trimming: 5 bases; J trimming: 3 bases; junction bases outside the gene matches: 6. CDR1 is LNHDA and CDR2 is SQIVND in the germline V gene (reference sequence). The CDR3 length is 15 residues. The DNA for the CDR3 is TGTGCCAGTAGTCCCAGGACAGGGGGTCACTATGGCTACACCTTC. Translated: CASSPRTGGHYGYTF.

J is TRBJ2-7 and V is TRBV5-1; D gene uncertain. V was clipped by 0 bases and J by 2 bases, with 15 bases between them. The CDR3 loop spans 16 amino acids. Germline V gene lookup returns CDR1 SGHRS and CDR2 YFSETQ. The DNA of the CDR3 is TGCGCCAGCAGCTTGGCCAGCAGCGCCACCACCTACGAGCAGTACTTC. The encoded protein is CASSLASSATTYEQYF.

The gene calls are TRBV7-3 and TRBJ2-1, with 13 bases identical to TRBD2. The V gene's germline CDR1 is SGHTA and CDR2 FQGTGA. V was pared by 3 bases and J by 2 bases, with 7 bases of the junction left unmatched. This CDR3 region has 18 residues. The CDR3 reads CASSFTSGGAATYNEQFF. CDR3 coding DNA: TGTGCCAGCAGCTTTACTAGCGGGGGGGCTGCCACCTACAATGAGCAGTTCTTC.

The chain couples TRBV19 to TRBJ1-2; 9 bases fit TRBD1. V shed 6 bases and J 4 bases; nucleotides not matched to a gene: 6. The CDR3 totals 14 residues. In germline, CDR1 is LNHDA, CDR2 SQIVND (reference sequence). The CDR3 DNA reads TGTGCCAGTAGGCCGGGACAGGGTTTCTATGGCTACACCTTC. Its translation is CASRPGQGFYGYTF.

The chain links TRBV21-1 to TRBJ2-3; the table's D call, TRBD1, has no DNA check behind it. TRBV21-1 is an annotated pseudogene. The CDR3 totals 17 residues. CDR3 sequence reads: CASSKGGDRGNTDTQYF. CDR3 nucleotide sequence: TGTGCCAGCAGCAAAGGAGGAGACAGGGGTAACACAGATACGCAGTATTTT.

The genes are TRBV3-1 (or the pseudogene TRBV3-2) and TRBJ1-2; 8 nucleotides agree with TRBD1. From germline, CDR1 is LGHDT and CDR2 YNNKEL (reference sequence). This CDR3 has 17 amino acids. V was clipped by 1 base and J by 1 base; unmatched bases: 8. The CDR3 region is CASSQAPTGGLNYGYTF. CDR3 nucleotide sequence: TGTGCCAGCAGCCAAGCGCCAACAGGGGGACTTAACTATGGCTACACCTTC.

This chain uses TRBV2 with TRBJ2-5, with 7 bases matching TRBD1. The germline V gene encodes CDR1 SNHLY and CDR2 FYNNEI. There are 12 residues in the CDR3. Trimming removed 6 bases from V and 4 bases from J; junction bases left unmatched: 2. This CDR3 reads CASSRDRETQYF. The CDR3 DNA reads TGTGCCAGCAGCCGGGACAGAGAGACCCAGTACTTC.

The chain carries TRBV19 and TRBJ1-4; D uncertain. The CDR3 contains 15 residues. Trimming cost V 7 bases and J 1 base, with 13 bases left between them. The germline V gene has CDR1 LNHDA and CDR2 SQIVND (reference sequence). The CDR3 spells CASTFGAGTNEKLFF. The CDR3 DNA sequence: TGTGCCAGTACGTTCGGTGCGGGAACTAATGAAAAACTGTTTTTT.

V gene TRBV24-1 combines with J gene TRBJ2-6; TRBD2 might be the D (5 bases). This CDR3 is 17 amino acids long. Germline CDR1 KGHDR, CDR2 SFDVKD. Trimming left V 6 bases short and J 0 bases short, with 14 bases between. CDR3 loop: CATSSGFYGSGANVLTF. DNA for the CDR3: TGTGCCACCAGTTCGGGATTCTACGGCTCTGGGGCCAACGTCCTGACTTTC.

This chain joins TRBV4-1 and TRBJ1-2, with TRBD1 matching 7 bases. Per germline, CDR1 MGHRA and CDR2 YSYEKL. With 4 bases clipped from V and 6 bases from J, the junction kept 14 bases outside the gene matches. CDR3 length: 16 amino acids. The CDR3 reads CASSPWRLDRTNGYTF. The CDR3 DNA reads as TGCGCCAGCAGCCCCTGGCGGCTGGACAGGACCAATGGCTACACCTTC.

V gene TRBV19 combines with J gene TRBJ1-5; no clear D. The CDR3 runs 15 residues. Germline V gene sequence: CDR1 LNHDA, CDR2 SQIVND (reference sequence). The V and J ends lost 3 bases and 0 bases respectively, with 9 bases between them. CDR3 region: CASSMVGSSNQPQHF. Here the CDR3 DNA reads TGTGCCAGTAGTATGGTGGGGAGTAGCAATCAGCCCCAGCATTTT. Filled out from reference TRBV19 and TRBJ1-5, the complete variable domain reads DGGITQSPKYLFRKEGQNVTLSCEQNLNHDAMYWYRQDPGQGLRLIYYSQIVNDFQKGDIAEGYSVSREKKESFPLTVTSAQKNPTAFYLCASSMVGSSNQPQHFGDGTRLSIL.